This passage covers 20 T cell receptor delta chains from one sample sequenced in a study of gamma-delta T cells after stem cell transplantation. With CATT, TCRdb re-called clones from the RT-PCR reads. The sample consists of more than 2,000 delta-chain clones, about 25% of them appearing once. Sequencing input: gamma-delta T cells. The source of these receptors is a human donor. It is not recorded whose cells these are; they may come from a transplant donor.

By its share, this clone is medium-sized. Other DNA sequences of this sample code for an identical CDR3. The rearrangement links TRDV3 to TRDJ1; 9 positions agree with TRDD3. CDR3 length: 21 amino acids. The germline gives CDR1 TVYSNPD, CDR2 GDNSRS (reference sequence). The trim removed 1 base at V and 1 base at J, leaving 25 bases unmatched. DNA for the CDR3: TGTGCCTTTAAGCCCCCTGTCCCCAGTGCTGGGGGATTCGAGCGCACCGATAAACTCATCTTT. It yields the protein CAFKPPVPSAGGFERTDKLIF.

This clone was seen a handful of times. A much larger clone differs by one base, so this may be a read error. This chain links TRDV2 with TRDJ3; 11 bases agree with TRDD3. Trimming at V came to 3 bases and at J to 0 bases, leaving 9 bases not matched to a gene. The CDR3 has 20 residues. From germline, CDR1 is GEAIGNYY and CDR2 EKD. CDR3 protein: CACDAGWGIPLSWDTRQMFF. The CDR3 coding sequence is TGTGCCTGTGACGCCGGCTGGGGGATACCGCTCTCCTGGGACACCCGACAGATGTTTTTC.

This clone came up a few times. A much larger clone sits a single nucleotide away, making a read error possible. The chain recombines TRDV2 with TRDJ2, with 11 nucleotides matching TRDD3. The CDR3 has 20 residues. Germline values: CDR1 GEAIGNYY, CDR2 EKD. CDR3 amino acids: CACDPLPFNWGIGATAHLFF. Here the CDR3 DNA reads TGTGCCTGTGACCCGCTTCCCTTTAACTGGGGGATAGGTGCGACAGCACATCTCTTCTTT.

As to this clone: A much larger clonotype is one base distant, so this may be a read error. The V and J genes are TRDV1 and TRDJ1, with D tentatively TRDD2 or TRDD3 (6 bases each). The CDR3 runs to 17 residues. The V gene's germline CDR1 is TSWWSYY and CDR2 QGS. The CDR3 region is CALGARLPQYWADKPIF. CDR3 DNA sequence: TGTGCTCTTGGGGCTAGACTTCCTCAGTACTGGGCCGATAAACCCATCTTT.

In the case of this clone: This may be a read error, as it is one base from a much larger clone. Different DNA sequences within this sample yield the same CDR3. The chain links TRDV2 to TRDJ3; the match to TRDD3 covers 7 bases. CDR3 length: 18 amino acids. The V segment lost 4 bases and the J segment 0 bases; nucleotides outside the gene matches: 8. The V gene's germline CDR1 is GEAIGNYY and CDR2 EKD. This chain's CDR3 is CACDELGTISWDTRQMFF. In DNA form, the CDR3 reads TGTGCCTGTGATGAACTGGGGACAATCTCCTGGGACACCCGACAGATGTTTTTC.

Worth noting for this clone: Other DNA sequences in the sample encode the same CDR3. This chain joins TRDV2 and TRDJ1; maybe TRDD3 (6 bases). The germline V gene encodes CDR1 GEAIGNYY and CDR2 EKD. The germline V and J ends were trimmed by 2 bases and 2 bases, with 23 bases remaining between them. The CDR3 totals 18 residues. The CDR3 bases are TGTGCCTGTGACAGCTGGGGATCCGGCGGTTGTGAGACCGATAAACTCATCTTT. Translating it yields CACDSWGSGGCETDKLIF.

Of note for this clone: This may be a read error: a much more frequent sequence differs by one nucleotide. The chain couples TRDV1 to TRDJ1, with unresolved D. Trimming took off 4 bases at V and 6 bases at J, with 30 bases between the two ends. Looked up from germline, CDR1 is TSWWSYY and CDR2 is QGS. This CDR3 contains 19 residues. Here the CDR3 DNA reads TGTGCTCTTGGGGGTTTGTCTACGGTCTACGAGGATGGCTCCTATAAACTCATCTTT. This translates into CALGGLSTVYEDGSYKLIF.

This clone showed up just a few times. Being one base from a much bigger clone, this may be a read error. The chain uses TRDV1 and TRDJ1, with 8 bases that match TRDD2. Germline CDR1 reads TSWWSYY; CDR2 reads QGS. J gave up 4 bases and V 2 bases, and 30 bases lay outside the gene matches. The CDR3 totals 23 residues. CDR3 sequence reads: CALGERPFLWYAGHPIYIDKLIF. CDR3 nucleotides: TGTGCTCTTGGGGAAAGGCCCTTCCTATGGTACGCGGGTCACCCGATTTACATCGATAAACTCATCTTT.

This clone was observed a handful of times. A much larger clone lies a single base off, so this may be a read error. Other DNA sequences in the same sample also yield this CDR3. The chain is built from TRDV2 and TRDJ3, with 11 bases aligning to TRDD3. The germline V gene encodes CDR1 GEAIGNYY and CDR2 EKD. The CDR3 is 20 residues long. CDR3: CACDTGVGDTRPWDTRQMFF. CDR3 in DNA: TGTGCCTGTGACACCGGAGTGGGGGATACGCGGCCCTGGGACACCCGACAGATGTTTTTT.

As regards this clone: One end of the junction does not line up with germline, which may come from a read error. The same CDR3 arises from other DNA sequences in this sample as well. V gene TRDV2 combines with J gene TRDJ1; a weak D match, TRDD3 (6 bases). This CDR3 region has 18 residues. Looked up from germline, CDR1 is GEAIGNYY and CDR2 is EKD. The CDR3 is CACDSWGSGGCETDKLIF. The CDR3 nucleotides are TGTGCCTGTGACAGCTGGGGATCCGGCGGTTGTGAGACCGATAAGCTCATCTTT.

The chain carries TRDV2 and TRDJ3; weak D call: TRDD3 (6 bases). This CDR3 is 20 amino acids long. Germline CDR1 is GEAIGNYY and CDR2 is EKD. V was trimmed by 1 base and J by 11 bases, leaving 29 bases between them. The CDR3 sequence is CACDTPWGSPPSCDPRQMFF. The CDR3 DNA is TGTGCCTGTGACACTCCGTGGGGGTCACCACCCTCCTGTGACCCCCGACAGATGTTTTTC.

The sample holds a few counts of this clone. A much larger clonotype is one base distant, so this may be a read error. The V call is TRDV2, the J call TRDJ3, with TRDD3 matching 13 bases. J gave up 3 bases and V 2 bases, and 9 bases lay outside the gene matches. CDR1 GEAIGNYY and CDR2 EKD come from the germline V gene. CDR3 length equals 20 residues. The CDR3 here is CACDKVLGDTRLWDTRQMFF. The CDR3 region has the DNA TGTGCCTGTGACAAAGTACTGGGGGATACGCGTCTCTGGGACACCCGACAGATGTTTTTC.

This clone was found a few times. A much larger clone differs from this one at a single base, so this may be a read error. This chain uses TRDV1 with TRDJ1, with TRDD3 as a possible D gene (5 bases). Germline V lookup: CDR1 TSWWSYY, CDR2 QGS. V lost 5 bases to trimming and J lost 10 bases, with 14 bases between them. The CDR3 is 12 amino acids. The CDR3 sequence: CALGFERGRLIF. The CDR3, as DNA: TGTGCTCTTGGGTTCGAGAGGGGAAGACTCATCTTT.

This clone was detected only once. A read error may explain this, as a much larger clone is one base away. The chain couples TRDV3 to TRDJ1; D is ambiguous. The CDR3 has 13 residues. V lost 0 bases to trimming and J lost 0 bases, with 8 bases between them. The germline V gene has CDR1 TVYSNPD and CDR2 GDNSRS (reference sequence). CDR3 in amino acids: CAFSMPHTDKLIF. As DNA, the CDR3 is TGTGCCTTTAGTATGCCTCACACCGATAAACTCATCTTT. The full variable domain, with the rest looked up from reference TRDV3 and TRDJ1, is CDKVTQSSPDQTVASGSEVVLLCTYDTVYSNPDLFWYRIRPDYSFQFVFYGDNSRSEGADFTQGRFSVKHILTQKAFHLVISPVRTEDSATYYCAFSMPHTDKLIFGKGTRVTVEP.

In this sample, this clone turned up a few times. This may come from a read error, since a much larger clone is one base off. V usage is TRAV29/DV5 and J usage is TRDJ3, with TRDD3 matching over 7 bases. The CDR3 length is 20 residues. Germline V gives CDR1 NSMFDY, CDR2 ISSIKDK. Losses at the gene ends were 0 bases for V and 8 bases for J; bases not matched to a gene: 20. CDR3 sequence: CAASAFRKSSLLGYTRQMFF. In nucleotides, the CDR3 is TGTGCAGCAAGCGCGTTTCGAAAGTCCTCTCTACTGGGGTACACCCGACAGATGTTTTTC.

About this clone itself: The same CDR3 arises from other DNA sequences in this sample as well. This rearrangement joins TRDV1 to TRDJ2, with D tentatively TRDD2 or TRDD3 (9 bases each). Per the germline V gene, CDR1 is TSWWSYY and CDR2 is QGS. Trimming stripped 3 bases from V and 3 bases from J, with 35 bases between. This CDR3 is built from 23 residues. The CDR3 DNA reads as TGTGCTCTTGGGGACTGGGCCTTCCTACGTTCGGGGGATACAAGATGTCTGACAGCACAACTCTTCTTT. Amino acids: CALGDWAFLRSGDTRCLTAQLFF.

This clone was seen a few times. A much larger clone differs by one base, so this may be a read error. Additional DNA sequences in this sample encode the identical CDR3. The chain employs TRDV2 and TRDJ3, with D perhaps TRDD3 (5 bases). CDR3 size: 18 residues. CDR1 is GEAIGNYY and CDR2 is EKD in the germline V gene. For the CDR3, the DNA is TGTGCCTGTGACACCGTTTACTGGAGAGCCTGGGACACCCGGCAGATGTTTTTC. Protein: CACDTVYWRAWDTRQMFF.

In this sample, this clone is medium-sized. This chain connects TRDV3 to TRDJ1, with TRDD3 as a possible D gene (6 bases). CDR3 length: 15 amino acids. CDR1 is TVYSNPD and CDR2 is GDNSRS in the germline V gene (reference sequence). V was trimmed by 3 bases and J by 0 bases, leaving 17 bases between them. The CDR3 sequence: CAFPLLGEYTDKLIF. CDR3 nucleotides: TGTGCCTTCCCCCTACTGGGAGAGTACACCGATAAACTCATCTTT.

The chain has TRDV2 and TRDJ3, with D possibly TRDD3 on 6 matching bases. This CDR3 spans 18 amino acids. With 1 base removed from V and 17 bases from J, the gap between germline ends came to 29 bases. Germline V gene sequence: CDR1 GEAIGNYY, CDR2 EKD. Here the CDR3 DNA reads TGTGCCTGTGACACGGGGGGACCAGGATCCTGGGACACACGAAAGATGTTTTTC. Translated, it gives CACDTGGPGSWDTRKMFF.

A note on this clone: This may be a read error: a much more frequent sequence differs by one nucleotide. The chain recombines TRDV2 with TRDJ2; 8 positions match TRDD3. The CDR3 covers 17 residues. V gave up 1 base and J gave up 3 bases; unmatched junction bases: 9. Germline values: CDR1 GEAIGNYY, CDR2 EKD. The DNA of the CDR3 is TGTGCCTGTGACACGAAGACTGAGGGATACGTGACAGCACAACTCTTCTTT. This codes for CACDTKTEGYVTAQLFF.